The sequence of this T cell receptor beta chain was determined in a study of patients and donors after allogeneic stem cell transplantation (dated by TCRdb to 2018 to 2021). Library preparation used RT-PCR. The sample was run on a NextSeq 550. The public reads were run again by TCRdb, first through fastp at Q25 and then through MiXCR, and only productive beta chains were kept. Rows with a matching CDR3 protein are joined into one entry that keeps the most common DNA and genes. The sample table contains approximately 150,000 distinct CDR3 sequences; only one count was recorded for approximately 24% of them. The ten largest clones capture roughly 27% of the sample. The CDR3 measures 14 amino acids from cysteine to phenylalanine. Only the CDR3 region is kept as DNA, spanning 42 bases read in frame from base 1. V is reduced by 1 base and J by 5 bases, leaving a spacing of 9 bases between them. Based on the germline V gene, the CDR1 and CDR2 sequences are SGHNT and YENEEA.

This clonotype came up a few times. Its antigen is unknown. Within one base of it there is no much larger clone, and no base qualities were kept. This sequence was found in a human donor who was either an allogeneic HSCT recipient or a stem cell or donor lymphocyte infusion donor (not recorded which). It is not recorded whose cells these are; they may come from a transplant donor. This chain joins TRBV11-3 to TRBJ2-1; the best D guess is TRBD1, with 6 bases matching. Sample: blood, either unsorted or a sorted T cell fraction (not recorded which). The DNA reads TGTGCCAGCAGCTTAGGGACAGACAACAATGAGCAGTTCTTC. It is translated as CASSLGTDNNEQFF.